Following are 23 T cell receptor beta chains from one sample sequenced in a study of CD8+CD57+ T cells in acquired aplastic anemia. Profiling that covered TCR beta VDJ and CDR3 relied on genomic DNA as its template. TCRdb passed the reads through MiXCR, listing each CDR3 protein once. Among 200,000 to 300,000 distinct CDR3 sequences listed, 70% to 85% were seen once. Individuals selected for sequencing had exhibited CD8+CD57+ cell expansion on flow cytometry. Source material: sorted CD4+, CD8+, or CD8+CD57+ T cells (not recorded which) from PBMCs. The receptors come from a human donor with aplastic anemia.

The chain uses TRBV15 and TRBJ2-7; D gene unclear. Germline CDR1 reads LNHNV; CDR2 reads YYDKDF (reference sequence). Trimming took off 5 bases at V and 2 bases at J, with 13 bases between the two ends. The CDR3 runs to 14 residues. CDR3 in DNA: TGTGCCACCAGCGGCCGCAGCGTAGCCTACGAGCAGTACTTC. Translated: CATSGRSVAYEQYF.

A remark on this clonotype: Sequence at one end of the junction differs from germline and may be a read error. The gene calls are TRBV7-9 and TRBJ1-1, with D unclear. Germline values: CDR1 SEHNR, CDR2 FQNEAQ (reference sequence). The CDR3 covers 14 residues. This CDR3 is CASSLVQCGTKAFF. DNA for the CDR3: TGTGCCAGCAGCTTAGTACAGTGCGGCACTAAAGCTTTCTTT.

This chain links TRBV7-8 with TRBJ1-2; unclear D gene. Between the trimmed V and J ends, which lost 1 base and 4 bases, there was a span of 16 bases. The germline V gene encodes CDR1 SGHVS and CDR2 FQNEAQ. This CDR3 spans 16 amino acids. The CDR3 here is CASSLDLDTSPYGYTF. CDR3 DNA sequence: TGTGCCAGCAGCTTAGATCTAGACACCAGCCCCTATGGCTACACCTTC.

The rearrangement uses TRBV7-3 and TRBJ2-3, with TRBD2 matching 8 bases. V gave up 4 bases and J gave up 11 bases; unmatched junction bases: 14. CDR1 is SGHTA, CDR2 FQGTGA, per germline. This CDR3 region has 15 residues. Written as DNA, the CDR3 is TGTGCCAGCAGCTCCGGGGGGGAGGCAGATACGCAGCAGTATTTT. Its protein product is CASSSGGEADTQQYF.

DNA of the CDR3: TGTGCCAGCAGGAGCAGGGGGACGGAGACCCAGTACTTC. Its translation is CASRSRGTETQYF. The genes are TRBV7-2 and TRBJ2-5; TRBD1 aligns across 7 bases. This CDR3 is built from 13 residues. V was pared by 6 bases and J by 5 bases, with 6 bases of the junction left unmatched. CDR1 SGHTA and CDR2 FQGNSA come from the germline V gene.

CDR3 region: CASSTPKGQETQYF. CDR3 DNA: TGTGCCAGCAGCACTCCAAAGGGACAAGAGACCCAGTACTTC. The chain recombines TRBV5-4 with TRBJ2-5; D gene unclear. The CDR3 length is 14 residues. Germline values: CDR1 SGHNT, CDR2 YYREEE (reference sequence). V was trimmed by 4 bases and J by 2 bases, leaving 12 bases between them.

The V gene is TRBV12-3 or TRBV12-4, the J gene TRBJ1-1; D not certain. The CDR3 covers 14 residues. Trimming cost V 1 base and J 1 base, with 7 bases left between them. The CDR3 loop is CASSLGHKNTEAFF. In DNA form, the CDR3 reads TGTGCCAGCAGTTTAGGGCACAAGAACACTGAAGCTTTCTTT.

About this clonotype: The germline gene is not matched at one end of the junction; a read error may be the cause. This rearrangement joins TRBV19 to TRBJ2-1, with D tentatively TRBD1 (7 bases). This CDR3 has 15 residues. CDR1 and CDR2 (germline): LNHDA, SQIVND (reference sequence). The DNA of the CDR3 is TGTGCCAGTAGCCCCCGCCTCGGAGGGGGCGAGCAGCACTTCTTC. It yields the protein CASSPRLGGGEQHFF.

V gene TRBV7-9 combines with J gene TRBJ1-5; no reliable D call. CDR3 length: 15 amino acids. V was pared by 4 bases and J by 14 bases, with 24 bases between. The V gene's germline CDR1 is SEHNR and CDR2 FQNEAQ (reference sequence). CDR3 nucleotides: TGTGCCAGCAGCTCCCGGATAGGGCCGAACACCGGGGAGCATTTT. Protein product: CASSSRIGPNTGEHF.

About this clonotype itself: At one boundary the junction diverges from the germline segment, which might be a read error. V is TRBV7-2 and J is TRBJ2-1; D not certain. This CDR3 has 14 amino acids. Per germline, CDR1 SGHTA and CDR2 FQGNSA. This CDR3 reads CASSLKDGTNEHFF. CDR3 sequence (DNA): TGTGCCAGCAGTTTGAAGGATGGTACCAATGAGCACTTCTTC.

The chain employs TRBV13 and TRBJ2-5; D unresolved. V was cut by 5 bases and J by 2 bases, with 12 bases left in between. Looked up from germline, CDR1 is PRHDT and CDR2 is FYEKMQ (reference sequence). The CDR3 totals 14 residues. The DNA for the CDR3 is TGTGCCAGCAGCAATGGCAGCGAGCAAGAGACCCAGTACTTC. Amino acid sequence: CASSNGSEQETQYF.

Only a few counts were recorded for this clonotype. The J gene is TRBJ1-1, the V gene TRBV10-2, with D possibly matching TRBD1 (5 bases). Germline CDR1 reads WSHSY; CDR2 reads SAAADI. This CDR3 is 14 amino acids long. V was cut by 8 bases and J by 4 bases, with 17 bases left in between. CDR3 in DNA: TGCGCCAGCGAGAGGACCTGGGGGGGCACTGAAGCTTTCTTT. This gives the protein CASERTWGGTEAFF.

Details on this clonotype: The junction differs from germline at one of its ends, possibly a read error. The rearrangement uses TRBV7-2 and TRBJ2-3; D call uncertain. The CDR3 contains 13 residues. Germline V lookup: CDR1 SGHTA, CDR2 FQGNSA. The CDR3, as DNA: TGTGCCAGCAGCGACGGGCAGAGCGAAAACCAGTGTTTC. It encodes CASSDGQSENQCF.

On this clonotype itself: Germline and junction disagree at one end, which may indicate a read error. The chain carries TRBV15 and TRBJ2-1, with a possible D match to TRBD2 (6 bases). The DNA end is more similar to TRBJ2-7, so the J call may be wrong. CDR1 LNHNV and CDR2 YYDKDF come from the germline V gene (reference sequence). This CDR3 comprises 14 residues. The chain's CDR3 is CASSVPGAYNEQYF. The CDR3 DNA reads as TGTGCCAGCAGCGTACCGGGAGCCTACAATGAGCAGTACTTC.

This clonotype was recorded a few times. CDR3 nucleotides: TGTGCCAGGCGAACGGGACAGGGGTTATCAGATACGCAGTATTTT. As protein: CARRTGQGLSDTQYF. The chain joins TRBV2 to TRBJ2-3; 10 bases line up with TRBD1. The CDR3 extends over 15 amino acids. The junction had 10 bases not matched to a gene; V was cut back by 9 bases and J by 4 bases. Germline V gene lookup returns CDR1 SNHLY and CDR2 FYNNEI.

The V call is TRBV7-8, the J call TRBJ2-1, with D perhaps matching TRBD1 (6 bases). The CDR3 has 15 residues. Germline-derived CDR1 and CDR2 are SGHVS and FQNEAQ. The V gene lost 3 bases and the J gene lost 3 bases, with 12 bases spanning the gap. The CDR3 loop is CASSFVQGGYNEQFF. The CDR3 bases are TGTGCCAGCAGCTTCGTTCAAGGGGGCTACAATGAGCAGTTCTTC. Combining the CDR3 with reference TRBV7-8 and TRBJ2-1 gives the whole variable domain GAGVSQSPRYKVAKRGQDVALRCDPISGHVSLFWYQQALGQGPEFLTYFQNEAQLDKSGLPSDRFFAERPEGSVSTLKIQRTQQEDSAVYLCASSFVQGGYNEQFFGPGTRLTVL.

The chain employs TRBV7-9 and TRBJ1-2, with 8 bases aligning to TRBD1. The germline CDR1 and CDR2 sequences are SEHNR and FQNEAQ (reference sequence). The CDR3 consists of 15 residues. V dropped 1 base and J dropped 0; count of bases not matched to a gene: 1. CDR3 loop: CASSLGDRPNYGYTF. CDR3 nucleotides: TGTGCCAGCAGCTTAGGGGACAGGCCTAACTATGGCTACACCTTC.

This clonotype came up once. This chain links TRBV7-9 with TRBJ2-2, with 7 bases matching TRBD1. The ends lost 8 bases at V and 8 bases at J; junction bases unmatched: 5. This CDR3 comprises 12 residues. Germline V gene lookup returns CDR1 SEHNR and CDR2 FQNEAQ (reference sequence). The CDR3 sequence: CASPEGAGELFF. Written as DNA, the CDR3 is TGTGCCAGCCCCGAGGGGGCAGGGGAGCTGTTTTTT. The full variable domain, its missing parts supplied by reference TRBV7-9 and TRBJ2-2, is DTGVSQNPRHKITKRGQNVTFRCDPISEHNRLYWYRQTLGQGPEFLTYFQNEAQLEKSRLLSDRFSAERPKGSFSTLEIQRTEQGDSAMYLCASPEGAGELFFGEGSRLTVL.

This clonotype has ten or more counts. The V call is TRBV30, the J call TRBJ1-5; D is possibly TRBD1 (6 bases). Germline lookup yields CDR1 GTSNPN and CDR2 SVGIG (reference sequence). The CDR3 has 16 residues. V was pared by 2 bases and J by 6 bases, with 20 bases between. CDR3: CAWSTVLRGASQPQHF. The DNA of the CDR3 is TGTGCCTGGAGTACTGTGTTACGGGGGGCCAGTCAGCCCCAGCATTTT.

Details on this clonotype: One end of the junction varies from germline; a read error may be responsible. V gene TRBV25-1 combines with J gene TRBJ1-5; D is undetermined. CDR3 length: 13 amino acids. Germline assignment: CDR1 MGHDK and CDR2 SYGVNS. The DNA of the CDR3 is TGTGCCAGCAGGCAGTCAAGCAATGAGCCCCAGCATTTT. Translation: CASRQSSNEPQHF.

As for this clonotype: A much larger clone lies one base from this, so it may be a read error. Because the CDR3 is missing its conserved closing phenylalanine or tryptophan, this is likely a read error. It is unclear where the CDR3 begins or ends on the DNA, so no DNA is shown, and the CDR3 is as TCRdb lists it. The V gene is TRBV7-9, the J gene TRBJ1-5; the table's D call, TRBD1, was not checked against the DNA. The CDR3 extends over 13 residues, inclusive of both ends. In germline, CDR1 is SEHNR, CDR2 FQNEAQ (reference sequence). The CDR3 region is CASSWRQGSNYGY.

Only one count was recorded for this clonotype. The chain has TRBV9 and TRBJ2-7; D not certain. Looked up from germline, CDR1 is SGDLS and CDR2 is YYNGEE. Between the trimmed V and J ends, which lost 4 bases and 1 base, there was a span of 24 bases. CDR3 length: 18 amino acids. CDR3 residues: CASSFRPDGPDFSYEQYV. The CDR3 coding sequence is TGTGCCAGCAGCTTTCGTCCAGACGGGCCAGACTTTTCCTACGAGCAGTACGTC.

The count of this clonotype is one. The junction differs from germline at one of its ends, possibly a read error. The CDR3 is CSSSLDLTAYNEQFF. The CDR3, as DNA: TGTTCCAGCAGCCTAGATCTGACAGCCTACAATGAGCAGTTCTTC. The chain carries TRBV11-3 and TRBJ2-1, with D perhaps TRBD1 (5 bases). The germline V gene encodes CDR1 SGHNT and CDR2 YENEEA. The CDR3 loop spans 15 amino acids.